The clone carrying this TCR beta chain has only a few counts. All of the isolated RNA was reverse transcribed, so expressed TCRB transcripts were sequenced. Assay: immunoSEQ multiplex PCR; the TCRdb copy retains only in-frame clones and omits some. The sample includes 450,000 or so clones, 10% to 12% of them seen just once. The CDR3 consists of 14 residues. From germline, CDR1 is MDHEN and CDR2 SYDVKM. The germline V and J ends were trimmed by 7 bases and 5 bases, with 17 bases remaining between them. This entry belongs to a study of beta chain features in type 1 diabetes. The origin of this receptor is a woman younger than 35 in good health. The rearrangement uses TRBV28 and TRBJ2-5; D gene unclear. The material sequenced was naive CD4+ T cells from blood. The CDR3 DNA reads TGTGCCAGCATCCAAGATACGGGCAGGGAGACCCAGTACTTC. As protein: CASIQDTGRETQYF. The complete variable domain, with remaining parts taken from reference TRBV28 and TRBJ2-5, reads DVKVTQSSRYLVKRTGEKVFLECVQDMDHENMFWYRQDPGLGLRLIYFSYDVKMKEKGDIPEGYSVSREKKERFSLILESASTNQTSMYLCASIQDTGRETQYFGPGTRLLVL.